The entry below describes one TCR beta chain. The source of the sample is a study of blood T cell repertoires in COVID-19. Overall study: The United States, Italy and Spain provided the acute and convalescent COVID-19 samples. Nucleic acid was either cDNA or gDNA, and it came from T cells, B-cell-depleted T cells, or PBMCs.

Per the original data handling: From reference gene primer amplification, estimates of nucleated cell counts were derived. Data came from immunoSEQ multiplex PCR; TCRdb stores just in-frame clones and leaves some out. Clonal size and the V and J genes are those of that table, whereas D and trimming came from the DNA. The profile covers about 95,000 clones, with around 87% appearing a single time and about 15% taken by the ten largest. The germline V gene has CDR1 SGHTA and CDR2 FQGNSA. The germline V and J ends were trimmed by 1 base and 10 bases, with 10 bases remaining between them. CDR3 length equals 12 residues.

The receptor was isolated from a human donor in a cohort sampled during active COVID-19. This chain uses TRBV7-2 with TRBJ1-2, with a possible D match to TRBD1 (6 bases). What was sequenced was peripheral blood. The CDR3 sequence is CASSLGQVFYTF. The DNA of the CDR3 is TGTGCCAGCAGCTTAGGACAGGTTTTCTACACCTTC.